This passage covers 28 T cell receptor beta chains from one sample sequenced in a study of T cell responses to AZD1222 COVID-19 vaccine. Profiling relied on immunoSEQ multiplex PCR, and the TCRdb table lists in-frame clones only, not all of them. The data show around 140,000 clones, 92% seen once. This specimen consisted of peripheral blood, obtained on day 0 of AZD1222 vaccination. The origin of the receptors is an adult in good health.

The rearrangement uses TRBV7-3 and TRBJ2-2; 9 positions match TRBD2. Germline loops: CDR1 SGHTA, CDR2 FQGTGA. J was trimmed by 6 bases and V by 5 bases; bases with no gene match: 7. The CDR3 is made up of 15 amino acids. The CDR3 spells CASSPSGTGSGELFF. In DNA form, the CDR3 reads TGTGCCAGCAGCCCTAGCGGGACTGGATCCGGGGAGCTGTTTTTT. Complete variable domain (other parts from reference TRBV7-3 and TRBJ2-2): GAGVSQTPSNKVTEKGKYVELRCDPISGHTALYWYRQSLGQGPEFLIYFQGTGAADDSGLPNDRFFAVRPEGSVSTLKIQRTERGDSAVYLCASSPSGTGSGELFFGEGSRLTVL.

The genes are TRBV28 and TRBJ2-7; D unresolved. Germline V gives CDR1 MDHEN, CDR2 SYDVKM. The CDR3 loop spans 10 amino acids. V was cut by 8 bases and J by 4 bases, with 6 bases left in between. CDR3: CASGPYEQYF. CDR3 DNA: TGTGCCAGCGGACCATACGAGCAGTACTTC.

The genes are TRBV24-1 and TRBJ1-1; TRBD1 agrees at 9 bases. V trimming: 5 bases; J trimming: 0 bases; junction bases outside the gene matches: 3. The CDR3 runs to 15 residues. Germline V gene lookup returns CDR1 KGHDR and CDR2 SFDVKD. The CDR3 loop is CATSAGTGMNTEAFF. CDR3 bases: TGTGCCACCAGTGCCGGGACAGGGATGAACACTGAAGCTTTCTTT.

The chain is built from TRBV3-1 (or the pseudogene TRBV3-2) and TRBJ1-4; no firm D call. Germline values: CDR1 LGHDT, CDR2 YNNKEL (reference sequence). The CDR3 loop spans 16 amino acids. The ends were cut back, 0 bases at V and 7 bases at J, with 15 bases in the middle. The CDR3, as DNA: TGTGCCAGCAGCCAAGATCCGGGAGGGAAGAGTGAAAAACTGTTTTTT. This translates into CASSQDPGGKSEKLFF.

The chain joins TRBV5-5 to TRBJ2-3; D call uncertain. In germline, CDR1 is SGHKS, CDR2 YYEKEE (reference sequence). The CDR3 runs 14 residues. Deletions cut 0 bases from V and 0 bases from J, with 5 bases between. CDR3 sequence reads: CASSLGSSTDTQYF. CDR3 DNA sequence: TGTGCCAGCAGCTTGGGGTCCAGCACAGATACGCAGTATTTT.

V and J are TRBV6-5 and TRBJ1-5; D might be TRBD1 (6 bases). The length of the CDR3 is 16 residues. In germline, CDR1 is MNHEY, CDR2 SVGAGI. V gave up 4 bases and J gave up 4 bases, with 17 bases separating them. CDR3 sequence (DNA): TGTGCCAGCAGTTCCCTTAAACAGGGTGGGAATCAGCCCCAGCATTTT. This codes for CASSSLKQGGNQPQHF.

This sequence joins TRBV9 and TRBJ2-3; unclear D gene. The V gene's germline CDR1 is SGDLS and CDR2 YYNGEE. This CDR3 contains 15 residues. Trimming shortened V by 0 bases and J by 1 base, and 9 bases separated the two germline ends. The CDR3 nucleotides are TGTGCCAGCAGCGTAGTAGGGAAGGGCACAGATACGCAGTATTTT. Amino acid sequence: CASSVVGKGTDTQYF.

J is TRBJ1-2 and V is TRBV28; 12 nucleotides align to TRBD1. Germline V gene data show CDR1 as MDHEN and CDR2 as SYDVKM. The CDR3 extends over 17 amino acids. J gave up 3 bases and V 1 base, and 6 bases lay outside the gene matches. CDR3 bases: TGTGCCAGCAGTTTATTCGGCGGGACAGGGGGCGACTATGGCTACACCTTC. Protein: CASSLFGGTGGDYGYTF.

This sequence joins TRBV4-1 and TRBJ2-3; 9 positions match TRBD2. V gave up 0 bases and J gave up 4 bases; unmatched junction bases: 5. CDR1 is MGHRA, CDR2 YSYEKL, per germline. The CDR3 has 16 residues. The CDR3 DNA sequence: TGCGCCAGCAGCCAAGAAACGGGACTAGCAGCAGATACGCAGTATTTT. It is translated as CASSQETGLAADTQYF.

The rearrangement joins TRBV19 to TRBJ1-3, with a weak D call TRBD1 (5 bases). Germline CDR1 and CDR2: LNHDA and SQIVND (reference sequence). V lost 5 bases and J lost 0, with 17 bases in between. The CDR3 is 17 residues long. CDR3 amino acids: CASSSTAGTYSGNTIYF. For the CDR3, the DNA is TGTGCCAGTAGTTCAACTGCCGGGACCTACTCTGGAAACACCATATATTTT.

The chain links TRBV28 to TRBJ1-5; 9 nucleotides align to TRBD1. Germline CDR1 MDHEN, CDR2 SYDVKM. The CDR3 length is 18 residues. The V and J ends lost 2 bases and 1 base, in that order; junction bases with no gene match: 9. In DNA form, the CDR3 reads TGTGCCAGCAGTTTACCCCGGACAGGGGAAGGGAGCAATCAGCCCCAGCATTTT. It is translated as CASSLPRTGEGSNQPQHF.

This clone was seen more than once but under ten times. V gene TRBV30 combines with J gene TRBJ1-2; D ambiguous. Trimming took off 0 bases at V and 8 bases at J, with 19 bases between the two ends. The CDR3 loop spans 15 amino acids. Germline lookup yields CDR1 GTSNPN and CDR2 SVGIG (reference sequence). CDR3 DNA sequence: TGTGCCTGGAGTGTGGAATACGGCGGGCGGCGGGGCTACACCTTC. Amino acid sequence: CAWSVEYGGRRGYTF. The full variable domain, with the rest looked up from reference TRBV30 and TRBJ1-2, is SQTIHQWPATLVQPVGSPLSLECTVEGTSNPNLYWYRQAAGRGLQLLFYSVGIGQISSEVPQNLSASRPQDRQFILSSKKLLLSDSGFYLCAWSVEYGGRRGYTFGSGTRLTVV.

The chain recombines TRBV14 with TRBJ2-3, with D perhaps matching TRBD1 (6 bases). The CDR3 spans 13 residues. The V end was cut by 3 bases, the J end by 3 bases, with 7 bases between. CDR1 and CDR2 from the germline V gene are SGHDN and FVKESK. The DNA of the CDR3 is TGTGCCAGCAGCCACAGGGGAACAGATACGCAGTATTTT. The encoded protein is CASSHRGTDTQYF.

The chain combines TRBV29-1 with TRBJ2-5; TRBD2 matches 8 bases. The germline V gene encodes CDR1 SQVTM and CDR2 ANQGSEA. CDR3 length: 14 amino acids. V shed 5 bases, J shed 2 bases, and the junction held 7 bases outside the gene matches. CDR3 region: CSVLLAVTQETQYF. CDR3 DNA: TGCAGCGTTCTACTAGCGGTGACACAAGAGACCCAGTACTTC. The variable domain in full, with the rest retrieved from reference TRBV29-1 and TRBJ2-5, is SAVISQKPSRDICQRGTSLTIQCQVDSQVTMMFWYRQQPGQSLTLIATANQGSEATYESGFVIDKFPISRPNLTFSTLTVSNMSPEDSSIYLCSVLLAVTQETQYFGPGTRLLVL.

The V and J genes are TRBV28 and TRBJ2-7, with TRBD1 identical over 7 bases. This CDR3 spans 16 amino acids. Germline CDR1 is MDHEN and CDR2 is SYDVKM. Trimming took 2 bases from V and 7 from J; bases not matched to a gene: 14. CDR3 nucleotide sequence: TGTGCCAGCAGTTTAGGTGAGGGGGCTAGCCGTGGTGAGCAGTACTTC. Protein product: CASSLGEGASRGEQYF.

V and J are TRBV7-9 and TRBJ1-2; TRBD1 matches 10 bases. Germline trimming cut 5 bases from V and 3 bases from J; bases unmatched to any gene: 6. The CDR3 contains 15 residues. The germline CDR1 and CDR2 sequences are SEHNR and FQNEAQ (reference sequence). CDR3 coding DNA: TGTGCCAGCAGCCCCGACGGGACAGGGGACTATGGCTACACCTTC. Amino acids: CASSPDGTGDYGYTF.

The rearrangement links TRBV28 to TRBJ2-3; 14 nucleotides match TRBD2. Trimming cost V 6 bases and J 2 bases; bases outside gene matches: 7. There are 17 residues in the CDR3. Germline assignment: CDR1 MDHEN and CDR2 SYDVKM. The CDR3 sequence is CASRQTSGRADTDTQYF. The CDR3 DNA follows: TGTGCCAGCAGACAGACTAGCGGGAGGGCGGACACAGATACGCAGTATTTT.

J is TRBJ2-1 and V is TRBV4-2, with 8 bases fitting TRBD2. This CDR3 is built from 16 residues. Germline CDR1 is LGHNA and CDR2 is YNFKEQ. V lost 0 bases to trimming and J lost 0 bases; unmatched junction nucleotides: 1. The CDR3 is CASSQETSASYNEQFF. Written as DNA, the CDR3 is TGTGCCAGCAGCCAAGAGACTAGCGCCTCCTACAATGAGCAGTTCTTC.

This clone was seen a single time. J is TRBJ2-3 and V is TRBV5-1; tentative D call: TRBD1 (6 bases). The CDR3 has 17 amino acids. V was shortened by 4 bases and J by 2 bases, with 20 bases between the two germline ends. CDR1 and CDR2 (germline): SGHRS, YFSETQ. As DNA, the CDR3 is TGCGCCAGCAGCGTGGGAACCCCGGGACACCCCACAGATACGCAGTATTTT. Its protein is CASSVGTPGHPTDTQYF.

The sample holds a few counts of this clone. The rearrangement uses TRBV7-9 and TRBJ1-1; perhaps TRBD1 as D (6 bases). The length of the CDR3 is 11 residues. CDR1 and CDR2 (germline): SEHNR, FQNEAQ (reference sequence). V was trimmed by 11 bases and J by 7 bases, leaving 14 bases between them. The CDR3 DNA sequence: TGTGCCGTTGAGGGGGGCATTGAAGCTTTCTTT. This codes for CAVEGGIEAFF. The entire variable domain, with the rest obtained from reference TRBV7-9 and TRBJ1-1, is as follows: DTGVSQNPRHKITKRGQNVTFRCDPISEHNRLYWYRQTLGQGPEFLTYFQNEAQLEKSRLLSDRFSAERPKGSFSTLEIQRTEQGDSAMYLCAVEGGIEAFFGQGTRLTVV.

V is TRBV2 and J is TRBJ2-5; TRBD2 is a possible D gene (6 bases). Between the trimmed V and J ends, which lost 8 bases and 7 bases, there was a span of 20 bases. The CDR3 contains 14 residues. Germline assignment: CDR1 SNHLY and CDR2 FYNNEI. Here the CDR3 reads CASRRSGLLVTQYF. CDR3 nucleotides: TGTGCCAGCCGTAGGTCAGGACTATTGGTGACCCAGTACTTC.

J is TRBJ2-2 and V is TRBV5-6, with D possibly TRBD2 on 5 matching bases. V lost 4 bases and J lost 3, with 13 bases in between. The CDR3 extends over 15 amino acids. The germline gives CDR1 SGHDT, CDR2 YYEEEE. The CDR3 loop is CASSRGLLHTGELFF. The CDR3 DNA reads as TGTGCCAGCAGCAGAGGACTTCTGCACACCGGGGAGCTGTTTTTT.

This chain links TRBV5-1 with TRBJ1-2, with 9 bases fitting TRBD1. Germline V gene data show CDR1 as SGHRS and CDR2 as YFSETQ. CDR3 length: 17 amino acids. After removal of 4 bases from V and 2 bases from J, the junction contained 12 bases not matched to a gene. DNA for the CDR3: TGCGCCAGCAGCCCACCGGGACAGGGATATGTAAACTATGGCTACACCTTC. It translates to CASSPPGQGYVNYGYTF. Complete variable domain (other parts from reference TRBV5-1 and TRBJ1-2): KAGVTQTPRYLIKTRGQQVTLSCSPISGHRSVSWYQQTPGQGLQFLFEYFSETQRNKGNFPGRFSGRQFSNSRSEMNVSTLELGDSALYLCASSPPGQGYVNYGYTFGSGTRLTVV.

The chain is built from TRBV5-4 and TRBJ2-3, with a possible D match to TRBD2 (6 bases). Germline V gene sequence: CDR1 SGHNT, CDR2 YYREEE (reference sequence). The CDR3 runs to 16 residues. Trimming removed 3 bases at V and 0 bases at J, with 14 bases between. This chain's CDR3 is CASSSLADPSTDTQYF. CDR3 in DNA: TGTGCCAGCAGCTCCTTAGCGGATCCTAGCACAGATACGCAGTATTTT.

This sequence joins TRBV13 and TRBJ1-1; tentative D call: TRBD1 (6 bases). Germline values: CDR1 PRHDT, CDR2 FYEKMQ (reference sequence). The CDR3 spans 15 residues. The germline V and J ends were trimmed by 5 bases and 6 bases, with 19 bases remaining between them. Here the CDR3 DNA reads TGTGCCAGCAGCCCGGAGGGGGGGCACGACCCTGAAGCTTTCTTT. Translation: CASSPEGGHDPEAFF.

This chain joins TRBV2 and TRBJ2-2; weak D call: TRBD1 (6 bases). The CDR3 runs 12 residues. The V end lost 6 bases, the J end lost 7 bases, and 9 bases lay between the germline ends. The germline V gene has CDR1 SNHLY and CDR2 FYNNEI. DNA of the CDR3: TGTGCCAGCAGCACAGGGTTCGGGGAGCTGTTTTTT. Translated, it gives CASSTGFGELFF.

The chain couples TRBV7-9 to TRBJ2-7; 8 bases agree with TRBD2. This CDR3 has 14 amino acids. V lost 5 bases, J lost 3 bases, and 6 bases stayed unmatched. Germline V gives CDR1 SEHNR, CDR2 FQNEAQ (reference sequence). This CDR3 reads CASSPGTRFYEQYF. CDR3 DNA: TGTGCCAGCAGCCCGGGGACTAGATTCTACGAGCAGTACTTC.

J is TRBJ2-1 and V is TRBV10-2, with 10 bases fitting TRBD2. Germline V gene data show CDR1 as WSHSY and CDR2 as SAAADI. This CDR3 contains 15 residues. V dropped 7 bases and J dropped 3; count of bases not matched to a gene: 6. CDR3 sequence: CASKGASGGYNEQFF. The CDR3, as DNA: TGCGCCAGCAAGGGGGCTAGCGGGGGCTACAATGAGCAGTTCTTC.